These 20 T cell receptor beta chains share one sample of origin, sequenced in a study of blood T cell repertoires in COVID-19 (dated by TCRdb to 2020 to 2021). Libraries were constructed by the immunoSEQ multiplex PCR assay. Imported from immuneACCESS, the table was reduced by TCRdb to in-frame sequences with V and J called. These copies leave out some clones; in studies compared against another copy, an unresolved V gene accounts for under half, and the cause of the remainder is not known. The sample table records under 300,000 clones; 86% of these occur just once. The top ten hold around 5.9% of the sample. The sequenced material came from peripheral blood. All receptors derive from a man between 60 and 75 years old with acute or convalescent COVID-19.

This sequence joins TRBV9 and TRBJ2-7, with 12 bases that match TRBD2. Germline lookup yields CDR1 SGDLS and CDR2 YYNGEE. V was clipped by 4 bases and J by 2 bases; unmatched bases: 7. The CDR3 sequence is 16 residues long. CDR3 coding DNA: TGTGCCAGCAGCACCGGACTAGCGGGAAGCGCCTACGAGCAGTACTTC. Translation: CASSTGLAGSAYEQYF.

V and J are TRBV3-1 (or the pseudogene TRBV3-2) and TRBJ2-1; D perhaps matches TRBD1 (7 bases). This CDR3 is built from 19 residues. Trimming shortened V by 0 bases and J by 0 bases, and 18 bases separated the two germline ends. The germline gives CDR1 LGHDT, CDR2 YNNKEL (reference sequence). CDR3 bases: TGTGCCAGCAGCCAAGATATATATGGCGGGGACAGCTCCTACAATGAGCAGTTCTTC. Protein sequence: CASSQDIYGGDSSYNEQFF.

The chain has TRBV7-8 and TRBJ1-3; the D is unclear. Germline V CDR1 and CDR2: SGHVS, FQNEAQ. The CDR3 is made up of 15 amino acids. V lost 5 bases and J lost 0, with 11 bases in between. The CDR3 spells CASSPTPSSGNTIYF. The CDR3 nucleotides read TGTGCCAGCAGCCCCACACCGTCCTCTGGAAACACCATATATTTT.

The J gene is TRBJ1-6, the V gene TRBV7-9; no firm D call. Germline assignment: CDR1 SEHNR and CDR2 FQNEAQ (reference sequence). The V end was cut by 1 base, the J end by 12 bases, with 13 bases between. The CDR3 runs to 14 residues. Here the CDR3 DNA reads TGTGCCAGCAGCTTAGACGAGTTACGGGGACCCCTCCACTTT. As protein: CASSLDELRGPLHF.

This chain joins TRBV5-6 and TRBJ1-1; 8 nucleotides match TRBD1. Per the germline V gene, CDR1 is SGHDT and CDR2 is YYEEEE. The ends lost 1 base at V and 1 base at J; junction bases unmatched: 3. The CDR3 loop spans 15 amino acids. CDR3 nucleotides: TGTGCCAGCAGCTTGACAGGGGGTGAGAACACTGAAGCTTTCTTT. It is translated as CASSLTGGENTEAFF. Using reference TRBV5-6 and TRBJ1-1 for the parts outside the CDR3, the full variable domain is DAGVTQSPTHLIKTRGQQVTLRCSPKSGHDTVSWYQQALGQGPQFIFQYYEEEERQRGNFPDRFSGHQFPNYSSELNVNALLLGDSALYLCASSLTGGENTEAFFGQGTRLTVV.

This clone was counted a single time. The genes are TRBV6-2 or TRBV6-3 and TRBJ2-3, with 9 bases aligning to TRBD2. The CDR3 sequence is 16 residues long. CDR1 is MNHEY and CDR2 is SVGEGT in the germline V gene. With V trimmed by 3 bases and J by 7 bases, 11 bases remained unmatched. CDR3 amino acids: CASSYALAGNLYTQYF. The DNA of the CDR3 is TGTGCCAGCAGTTATGCTCTAGCGGGAAATTTGTATACGCAGTATTTT.

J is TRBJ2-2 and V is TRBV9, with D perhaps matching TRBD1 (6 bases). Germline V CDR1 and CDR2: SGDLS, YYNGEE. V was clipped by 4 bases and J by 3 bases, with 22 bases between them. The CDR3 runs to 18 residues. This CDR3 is CASSPTRNRAIDTGELFF. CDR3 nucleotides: TGTGCCAGCAGCCCAACCAGGAACAGGGCCATAGACACCGGGGAGCTGTTTTTT.

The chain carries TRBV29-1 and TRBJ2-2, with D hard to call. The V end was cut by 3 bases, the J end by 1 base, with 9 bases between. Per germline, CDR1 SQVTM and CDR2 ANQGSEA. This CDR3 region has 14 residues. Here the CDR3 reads CSVDSPGNTGELFF. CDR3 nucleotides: TGCAGCGTTGATTCCCCAGGGAACACCGGGGAGCTGTTTTTT.

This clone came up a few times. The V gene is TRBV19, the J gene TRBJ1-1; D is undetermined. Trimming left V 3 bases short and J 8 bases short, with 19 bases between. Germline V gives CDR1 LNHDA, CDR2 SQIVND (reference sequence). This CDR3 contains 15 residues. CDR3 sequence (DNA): TGTGCCAGTAGTATCGCCCCGGGATCGCAACGAGAAGCTTTCTTT. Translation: CASSIAPGSQREAFF.

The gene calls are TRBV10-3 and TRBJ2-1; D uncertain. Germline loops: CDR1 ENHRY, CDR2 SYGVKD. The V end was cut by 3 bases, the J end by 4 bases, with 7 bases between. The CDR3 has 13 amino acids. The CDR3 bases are TGTGCCATCAGTGAAAAACAATACAATGAGCAGTTCTTC. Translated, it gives CAISEKQYNEQFF.

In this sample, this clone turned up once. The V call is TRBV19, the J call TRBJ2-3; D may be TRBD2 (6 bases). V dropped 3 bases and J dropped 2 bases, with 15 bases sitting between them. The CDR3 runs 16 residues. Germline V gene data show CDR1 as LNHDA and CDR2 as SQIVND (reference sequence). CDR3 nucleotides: TGTGCCAGTAGTATTATCCCCAGGGAGGCCACAGATACGCAGTATTTT. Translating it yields CASSIIPREATDTQYF.

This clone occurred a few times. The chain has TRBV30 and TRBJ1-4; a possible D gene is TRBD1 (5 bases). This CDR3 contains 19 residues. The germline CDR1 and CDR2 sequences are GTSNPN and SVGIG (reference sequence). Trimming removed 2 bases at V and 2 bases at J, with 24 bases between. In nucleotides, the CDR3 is TGTGCCTGGAGTATGTGGGGGACTGAAAGGGTTAGGACTAATGAAAAACTGTTTTTT. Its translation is CAWSMWGTERVRTNEKLFF. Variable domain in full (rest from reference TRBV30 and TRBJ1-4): SQTIHQWPATLVQPVGSPLSLECTVEGTSNPNLYWYRQAAGRGLQLLFYSVGIGQISSEVPQNLSASRPQDRQFILSSKKLLLSDSGFYLCAWSMWGTERVRTNEKLFFGSGTQLSVL.

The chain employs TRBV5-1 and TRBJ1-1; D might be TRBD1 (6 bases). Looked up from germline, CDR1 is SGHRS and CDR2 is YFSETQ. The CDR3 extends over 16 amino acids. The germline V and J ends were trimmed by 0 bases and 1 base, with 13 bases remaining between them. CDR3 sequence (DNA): TGCGCCAGCAGCTTGGATGTCGCAGGGGCGAACACTGAAGCTTTCTTT. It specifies CASSLDVAGANTEAFF.

Here the CDR3 DNA reads TGTGCCACCAGTGATCCCTCGGTTGTGGCCGGGGAGCTGTTTTTT. It is translated as CATSDPSVVAGELFF. This chain joins TRBV24-1 and TRBJ2-2; D call uncertain. Germline V gene sequence: CDR1 KGHDR, CDR2 SFDVKD. The V gene lost 3 bases and the J gene lost 6 bases, with 13 bases spanning the gap. CDR3 length: 15 residues.

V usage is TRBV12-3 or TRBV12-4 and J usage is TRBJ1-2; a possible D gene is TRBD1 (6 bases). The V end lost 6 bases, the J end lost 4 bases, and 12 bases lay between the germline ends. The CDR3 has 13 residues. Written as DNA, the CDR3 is TGTGCCAGCAGCTCGACAGGATTCTATGGCTACACCTTC. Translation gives CASSSTGFYGYTF.

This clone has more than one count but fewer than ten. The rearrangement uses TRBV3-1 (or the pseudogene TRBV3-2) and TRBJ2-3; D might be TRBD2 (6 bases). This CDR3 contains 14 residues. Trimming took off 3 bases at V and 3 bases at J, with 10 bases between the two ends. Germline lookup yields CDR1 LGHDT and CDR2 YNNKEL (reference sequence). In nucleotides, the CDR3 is TGTGCCAGCAGCCAGGGGACTGGGACAGATACGCAGTATTTT. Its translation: CASSQGTGTDTQYF.

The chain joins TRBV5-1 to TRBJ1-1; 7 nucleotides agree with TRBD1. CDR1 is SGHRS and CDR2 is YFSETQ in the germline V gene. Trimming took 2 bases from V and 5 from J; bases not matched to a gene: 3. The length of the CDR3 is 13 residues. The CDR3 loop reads CASSFDRDTEAFF. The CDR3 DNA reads TGCGCCAGCAGCTTTGACAGGGATACTGAAGCTTTCTTT.

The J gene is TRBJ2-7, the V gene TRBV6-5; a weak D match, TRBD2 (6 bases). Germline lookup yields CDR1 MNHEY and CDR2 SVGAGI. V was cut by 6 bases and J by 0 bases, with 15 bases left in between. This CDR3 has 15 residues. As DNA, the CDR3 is TGTGCCAGCAGATCGCCGGGGGACGGCTCCTACGAGCAGTACTTC. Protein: CASRSPGDGSYEQYF.

CDR3 loop: CASSQENRVRPDSNQPQHF. DNA of the CDR3: TGTGCCAGCAGCCAAGAAAACAGGGTGCGGCCCGATAGCAATCAGCCCCAGCATTTT. The chain carries TRBV4-2 and TRBJ1-5; possible D gene TRBD1, 6 bases. The CDR3 is 19 amino acids. Germline values: CDR1 LGHNA, CDR2 YNFKEQ. V was trimmed by 0 bases and J by 0 bases, leaving 18 bases between them.

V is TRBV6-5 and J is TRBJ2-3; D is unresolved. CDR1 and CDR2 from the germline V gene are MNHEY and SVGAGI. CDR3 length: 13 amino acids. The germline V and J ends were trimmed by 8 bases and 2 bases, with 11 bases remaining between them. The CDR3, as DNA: TGTGCCAGCGCTTGGAGTTCCACAGATACGCAGTATTTT. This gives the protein CASAWSSTDTQYF.